Below are 30 T cell receptor beta chains sequenced from a single sample in a study of Ad26.COV2.S vaccination and SARS-CoV-2 variants. Sequenced by immunoSEQ multiplex PCR; TCRdb stores in-frame clones only, minus some. The sample yields roughly 420,000 clones, roughly 88% seen once. Treatment defined: about 20 received Ad26.COV2.S at low or high dose, single or two shots; 5 received placebo; per-sample allocation not given. Day 63 following the first vaccine or placebo injection was when the samples were taken. Sequenced material: peripheral blood, taken in a trial of Ad26.COV2.S vaccine versus placebo. These receptors all come from a person aged 18-60 years who received the Ad26.COV2.S COVID-19 vaccine or a placebo.

The V call is TRBV6-2 or TRBV6-3, the J call TRBJ2-2; no firm D call. Trimming removed 4 bases from V and 7 bases from J, with 13 bases in between. The CDR3 has 14 residues. Germline V gene data show CDR1 as MNHEY and CDR2 as SVGEGT. In nucleotides, the CDR3 is TGTGCCAGCAGTTTACTCCGAATTAACGGGGAGCTGTTTTTT. It is translated as CASSLLRINGELFF.

The chain carries TRBV6-6 and TRBJ2-2; no reliable D call. Trimming removed 6 bases at V and 7 bases at J, with 6 bases between. In germline, CDR1 is MNHNY, CDR2 SVGAGI (reference sequence). The CDR3 length is 11 residues. The CDR3 region has the DNA TGTGCCAGCAGCTTAGTCGGGGAGCTGTTTTTT. Its protein product is CASSLVGELFF.

The V call is TRBV19, the J call TRBJ2-7, with TRBD2 as a possible D gene (5 bases). The CDR3 extends over 14 amino acids. V lost 4 bases and J lost 3, with 13 bases in between. Germline CDR1 LNHDA, CDR2 SQIVND (reference sequence). The chain's CDR3 is CASSTGWRFYEQYF. CDR3 in DNA: TGTGCCAGTAGTACGGGATGGCGGTTCTACGAGCAGTACTTC.

The chain links TRBV5-1 to TRBJ2-6, with a possible D match to TRBD1 (6 bases). V shed 3 bases and J shed 2 bases, with 15 bases lying between them. This CDR3 has 17 amino acids. Germline assignment: CDR1 SGHRS and CDR2 YFSETQ. This CDR3 is CASSWTAISAGANVLTF. The CDR3, as DNA: TGCGCCAGCAGCTGGACAGCGATCTCGGCTGGGGCCAACGTCCTGACTTTC.

The gene calls are TRBV5-4 and TRBJ2-5; TRBD2 agrees at 10 bases. The germline gives CDR1 SGHNT, CDR2 YYREEE (reference sequence). V shed 1 base and J 5 bases; nucleotides not matched to a gene: 2. The CDR3 contains 14 residues. The CDR3 DNA reads as TGTGCCAGCAGCTTGCTAGCGGGGGCCGAGACCCAGTACTTC. Translating it yields CASSLLAGAETQYF.

The DNA of the CDR3 is TGTGCCAGCAGTCCTACGACAGGGGGCAGGACTGAAGCTTTCTTT. Translated, it gives CASSPTTGGRTEAFF. The gene calls are TRBV27 and TRBJ1-1; 10 bases agree with TRBD1. CDR1 is MNHEY and CDR2 is SMNVEV in the germline V gene (reference sequence). With 5 bases clipped from V and 5 bases from J, the junction kept 8 bases outside the gene matches. The CDR3 sequence is 15 residues long.

This chain uses TRBV5-5 with TRBJ1-1, with D unresolved. The CDR3 has 14 amino acids. The germline gives CDR1 SGHKS, CDR2 YYEKEE (reference sequence). V lost 4 bases, J lost 1 base, and 11 bases lay in between. CDR3 bases: TGTGCCAGCAGCGTTAAGATGAGGAACACTGAAGCTTTCTTT. It codes for CASSVKMRNTEAFF.

The chain couples TRBV6-5 to TRBJ2-5, with D tentatively TRBD1 (6 bases). Germline assignment: CDR1 MNHEY and CDR2 SVGAGI. V lost 2 bases and J 5 bases, leaving 9 bases between the germline ends. CDR3 length equals 13 residues. DNA of the CDR3: TGTGCCAGCAGTTACACAGGGCGCGAGACCCAGTACTTC. Translation gives CASSYTGRETQYF.

This clone turned up a few times. The chain recombines TRBV6-2 or TRBV6-3 with TRBJ1-4; maybe TRBD1 (6 bases). This CDR3 has 16 amino acids. The V and J ends lost 6 bases and 0 bases respectively, with 14 bases between them. From germline, CDR1 is MNHEY and CDR2 SVGEGT. The CDR3 loop is CASSLLRQATNEKLFF. The CDR3 coding sequence is TGTGCCAGCAGCCTACTTCGACAGGCAACTAATGAAAAACTGTTTTTT.

The rearrangement links TRBV4-1 to TRBJ2-7, with unresolved D. The CDR3 loop spans 15 amino acids. Deletions cut 0 bases from V and 7 bases from J, with 16 bases between. CDR1 and CDR2 (germline): MGHRA, YSYEKL. The CDR3 DNA reads TGCGCCAGCAGCCAAGATTGGCAGACCTCTCGGGAGCAGTACTTC. Translation gives CASSQDWQTSREQYF.

The rearrangement joins TRBV5-4 to TRBJ1-1, with TRBD1 matching over 7 bases. Germline CDR1 reads SGHNT; CDR2 reads YYREEE (reference sequence). V shed 4 bases and J 4 bases; nucleotides not matched to a gene: 7. The CDR3 covers 14 residues. DNA of the CDR3: TGTGCCAGCAGCAATAGACAGGGAACCACTGAAGCTTTCTTT. It translates to CASSNRQGTTEAFF.

The chain carries TRBV19 and TRBJ1-2, with 8 bases lining up with TRBD1. Losses at the gene ends were 6 bases for V and 2 bases for J; bases not matched to a gene: 11. CDR1 is LNHDA, CDR2 SQIVND, per germline (reference sequence). CDR3 length: 16 residues. The CDR3 loop reads CASRLTGEELNYGYTF. In DNA, the CDR3 is TGTGCCAGTAGGCTGACAGGGGAAGAACTGAACTATGGCTACACCTTC.

The rearrangement uses TRBV27 and TRBJ2-1, with unresolved D. V was pared by 0 bases and J by 6 bases, with 6 bases between. From germline, CDR1 is MNHEY and CDR2 SMNVEV (reference sequence). The CDR3 has 13 amino acids. CDR3 sequence reads: CASSLSGRNEQFF. DNA for the CDR3: TGTGCCAGCAGTTTATCCGGTCGCAATGAGCAGTTCTTC.

The gene calls are TRBV7-8 and TRBJ2-1; TRBD2 matches at 12 bases. Germline assignment: CDR1 SGHVS and CDR2 FQNEAQ. V shed 6 bases and J 0 bases; nucleotides not matched to a gene: 18. The CDR3 has 21 amino acids. The CDR3 protein is CASRSQVGTSGRTSSYNEQFF. CDR3 in DNA: TGTGCCAGCAGATCCCAAGTTGGGACTAGCGGGCGTACGAGCTCCTACAATGAGCAGTTCTTC. Together with reference TRBV7-8 and TRBJ2-1, the CDR3 gives the full variable domain: GAGVSQSPRYKVAKRGQDVALRCDPISGHVSLFWYQQALGQGPEFLTYFQNEAQLDKSGLPSDRFFAERPEGSVSTLKIQRTQQEDSAVYLCASRSQVGTSGRTSSYNEQFFGPGTRLTVL.

V is TRBV7-9 and J is TRBJ1-4; D gene ambiguous. The V and J ends lost 2 bases and 8 bases respectively, with 3 bases between them. This CDR3 contains 11 residues. CDR1 is SEHNR, CDR2 FQNEAQ, per germline (reference sequence). The CDR3 is CASSLTEKLFF. CDR3 DNA: TGTGCCAGCAGCTTAACGGAAAAACTGTTTTTT.

This chain joins TRBV10-2 and TRBJ1-5; tentative D call: TRBD1 (5 bases). There are 14 residues in the CDR3. V gave up 6 bases and J gave up 4 bases, with 13 bases separating them. Germline lookup yields CDR1 WSHSY and CDR2 SAAADI. The CDR3 sequence: CASRNPGINQPQHF. The DNA of the CDR3 is TGCGCCAGCAGGAACCCAGGGATAAATCAGCCCCAGCATTTT.

The chain joins TRBV2 to TRBJ1-6; TRBD1 agrees at 9 bases. V gave up 7 bases and J gave up 8 bases; unmatched junction bases: 6. The CDR3 consists of 14 residues. Germline assignment: CDR1 SNHLY and CDR2 FYNNEI. The CDR3: CASKRTGDHSPLHF. For the CDR3, the DNA is TGTGCCAGCAAAAGGACAGGGGATCATTCACCCCTCCACTTT.

J is TRBJ2-7 and V is TRBV28; D may match TRBD1 or TRBD2 (6 bases each). The CDR3 totals 15 residues. CDR1 and CDR2 (germline): MDHEN, SYDVKM. The V end lost 3 bases, the J end lost 5 bases, and 17 bases lay between the germline ends. The chain's CDR3 is CASSFLSGGLHEQYF. The CDR3 DNA is TGTGCCAGCAGTTTTCTATCCGGGGGCCTCCACGAGCAGTACTTC. The variable domain in full, completed from reference TRBV28 and TRBJ2-7, reads DVKVTQSSRYLVKRTGEKVFLECVQDMDHENMFWYRQDPGLGLRLIYFSYDVKMKEKGDIPEGYSVSREKKERFSLILESASTNQTSMYLCASSFLSGGLHEQYFGPGTRLTVT.

The V and J genes are TRBV7-8 and TRBJ2-5; the match to TRBD2 covers 11 bases. With 3 bases clipped from V and 5 bases from J, the junction kept 11 bases outside the gene matches. Germline CDR1 SGHVS, CDR2 FQNEAQ. CDR3 length equals 17 residues. CDR3 DNA sequence: TGTGCCAGCAGCTTCGACTCTAGCGGGAGGACTCGCGAGACCCAGTACTTC. This sequence encodes CASSFDSSGRTRETQYF.

The genes are TRBV5-6 and TRBJ1-2; D not resolved. Trimming stripped 3 bases from V and 8 bases from J, with 11 bases between. The CDR3 extends over 12 amino acids. Germline CDR1 and CDR2: SGHDT and YYEEEE. Here the CDR3 reads CASSSLSGGYTF. The DNA for the CDR3 is TGTGCCAGCAGCTCCCTCTCTGGGGGCTACACCTTC.

This clone came up a few times. The rearrangement joins TRBV23-1 to TRBJ1-1; 11 bases agree with TRBD1. TRBV23-1 is assigned to the ORF class and has an uncertain function. V lost 6 bases and J lost 1; bases outside the gene matches: 4. The CDR3 contains 15 residues. In DNA form, the CDR3 reads TGCGCCAGCAGCCGGGACAGGGGGTCGAACACTGAAGCTTTCTTT. It yields the protein CASSRDRGSNTEAFF.

The J gene is TRBJ2-5, the V gene TRBV2; 9 bases line up with TRBD1. Germline V gives CDR1 SNHLY, CDR2 FYNNEI. With V trimmed by 6 bases and J by 5 bases, 13 bases remained unmatched. The CDR3 totals 16 residues. The DNA of the CDR3 is TGTGCCAGCAGCGGAAAAGGACAGGGGAGAGGGGAGACCCAGTACTTC. This codes for CASSGKGQGRGETQYF.

The rearrangement links TRBV10-2 to TRBJ2-1; D unclear. The V gene lost 2 bases and the J gene lost 9 bases, with 11 bases spanning the gap. The CDR3 totals 13 residues. Germline CDR1 and CDR2: WSHSY and SAAADI. The CDR3 DNA reads as TGCGCCAGCAGTGAGGGGCTAGAGGCTGAGCAGTTCTTC. Amino acids: CASSEGLEAEQFF.

V is TRBV7-2 and J is TRBJ2-1; D is uncertain. Germline loops: CDR1 SGHTA, CDR2 FQGNSA. This CDR3 is built from 12 residues. With 7 bases removed from V and 10 bases from J, the gap between germline ends came to 14 bases. The DNA for the CDR3 is TGTGCCAGCACCTCCTTGTGGCCGGAGCAGTTCTTC. As protein: CASTSLWPEQFF.

This chain connects TRBV18 to TRBJ2-5; a possible D gene is TRBD1 (6 bases). CDR1 and CDR2 from the germline V gene are KGHSH and LQKENI. This CDR3 has 15 amino acids. The V end lost 3 bases, the J end lost 4 bases, and 15 bases lay between the germline ends. The CDR3, as DNA: TGTGCCAGCTCACCGAACAGGGAAAGGAGAGAGACCCAGTACTTC. Amino acid sequence: CASSPNRERRETQYF.

The table lists this clone with a count of one. The V and J genes are TRBV7-2 and TRBJ2-3, with D uncertain. The CDR3 loop spans 14 amino acids. V lost 5 bases to trimming and J lost 0 bases, with 9 bases between them. Germline CDR1 and CDR2: SGHTA and FQGNSA. The CDR3 DNA follows: TGTGCCAGCAGCGAGCAGGCGAGCACAGATACGCAGTATTTT. The encoded protein is CASSEQASTDTQYF.

J is TRBJ2-2 and V is TRBV7-8; 9 nucleotides line up with TRBD1. The CDR3 runs to 16 residues. With 0 bases clipped from V and 5 bases from J, the junction kept 4 bases outside the gene matches. Germline-derived CDR1 and CDR2 are SGHVS and FQNEAQ. The CDR3 loop is CASSLADRGLTGELFF. The CDR3 DNA reads as TGTGCCAGCAGCTTAGCGGACAGGGGCCTGACCGGGGAGCTGTTTTTT.

The chain recombines TRBV7-3 with TRBJ1-3, with a tentative D call TRBD1 (5 bases). V gave up 4 bases and J gave up 1 base, with 11 bases separating them. The CDR3 is made up of 15 amino acids. Germline CDR1 SGHTA, CDR2 FQGTGA. The DNA of the CDR3 is TGTGCCAGCAGCTCGACCGGGGCTTCTGGAAACACCATATATTTT. Translation: CASSSTGASGNTIYF.

The chain uses TRBV19 and TRBJ2-7; 9 bases fit TRBD2. This CDR3 is built from 14 residues. Trimming at V came to 5 bases and at J to 2 bases, leaving 4 bases not matched to a gene. Germline V gene data show CDR1 as LNHDA and CDR2 as SQIVND (reference sequence). The CDR3 DNA reads TGTGCCAGTAGTGAGACTAGCGGTACCTACGAGCAGTACTTC. Protein sequence: CASSETSGTYEQYF.

This chain uses TRBV29-1 with TRBJ2-1, with 8 bases that match TRBD1. The CDR3 totals 14 residues. CDR1 and CDR2 from the germline V gene are SQVTM and ANQGSEA. With 7 bases clipped from V and 0 bases from J, the junction kept 5 bases outside the gene matches. The CDR3 reads CSATGTGSYNEQFF. CDR3 sequence (DNA): TGCAGCGCAACCGGGACAGGCTCCTACAATGAGCAGTTCTTC.